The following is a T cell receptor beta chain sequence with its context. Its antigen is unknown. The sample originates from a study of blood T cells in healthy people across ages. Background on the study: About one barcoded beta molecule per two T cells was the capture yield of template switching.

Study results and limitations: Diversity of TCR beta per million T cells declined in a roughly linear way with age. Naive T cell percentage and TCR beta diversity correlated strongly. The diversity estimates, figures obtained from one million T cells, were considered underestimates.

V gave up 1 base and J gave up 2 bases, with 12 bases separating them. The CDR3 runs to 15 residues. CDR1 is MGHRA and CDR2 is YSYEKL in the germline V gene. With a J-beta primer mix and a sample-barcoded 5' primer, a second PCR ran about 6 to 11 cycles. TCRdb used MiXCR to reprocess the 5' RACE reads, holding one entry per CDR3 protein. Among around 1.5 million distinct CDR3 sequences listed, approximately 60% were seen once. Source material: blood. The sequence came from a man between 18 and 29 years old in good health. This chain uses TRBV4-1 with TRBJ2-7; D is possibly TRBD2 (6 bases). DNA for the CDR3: TGCGCCAGCAGCCAAGTCAACGGGAGAGCCTACGAGCAGTACTTC. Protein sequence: CASSQVNGRAYEQYF.